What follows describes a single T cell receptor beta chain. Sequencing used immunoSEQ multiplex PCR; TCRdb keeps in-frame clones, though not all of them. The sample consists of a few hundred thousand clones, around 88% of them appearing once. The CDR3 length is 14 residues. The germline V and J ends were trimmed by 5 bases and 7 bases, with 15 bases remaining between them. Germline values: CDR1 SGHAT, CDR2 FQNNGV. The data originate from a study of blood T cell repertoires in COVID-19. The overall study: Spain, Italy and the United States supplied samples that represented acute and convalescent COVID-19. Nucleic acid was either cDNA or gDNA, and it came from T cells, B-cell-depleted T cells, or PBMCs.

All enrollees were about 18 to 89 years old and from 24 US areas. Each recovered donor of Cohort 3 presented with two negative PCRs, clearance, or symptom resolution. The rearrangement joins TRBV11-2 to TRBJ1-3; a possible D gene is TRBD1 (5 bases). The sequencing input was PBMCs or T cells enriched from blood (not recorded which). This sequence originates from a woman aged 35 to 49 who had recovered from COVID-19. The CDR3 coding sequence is TGTGCCAGCAGCAGAGACAGACTTGGCAACACCATATATTTT. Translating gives CASSRDRLGNTIYF.